This TCR beta chain stems from a study of T cell changes during pregnancy in multiple sclerosis. This CDR3 contains 14 residues. Germline values: CDR1 MNHEY, CDR2 SVGAGI. The V gene end was trimmed by 4 bases and the J gene end by 7 bases; junction bases not matched to a gene: 5. Generated by immunoSEQ multiplex PCR, the TCRdb table keeps only in-frame clones and is missing some. The table records about 92,000 clones, about 94% of them present only once. This chain links TRBV6-5 with TRBJ2-4; 9 bases match TRBD2. The TCR was taken from a female donor with multiple sclerosis, enrolled in a pregnancy study. The sequencing used peripheral blood, collected in the third trimester of pregnancy. In nucleotides, the CDR3 is TGTGCCAGCAGTTTCACCGCGGGAGGGAACATTCAGTACTTC. Amino acid sequence: CASSFTAGGNIQYF.